What follows are 4 T cell receptor beta chains derived from one specimen sequenced in a study of blood T cell repertoires in COVID-19. Method: immunoSEQ multiplex PCR; TCRdb's copy keeps in-frame clones and lacks some. The table lists roughly 100,000 clones, about 80% of them singletons. Source material: peripheral blood. These receptors all stem from a human donor in a cohort sampled during active COVID-19.

The rearrangement joins TRBV19 to TRBJ2-1, with D possibly TRBD1 on 5 matching bases. CDR1 is LNHDA and CDR2 is SQIVND in the germline V gene (reference sequence). The CDR3 sequence is 16 residues long. The V and J ends lost 6 bases and 1 base respectively, with 16 bases between them. CDR3 DNA sequence: TGTGCCAGTAGCAACTTCCCAGGGTTATCCTACAATGAGCAGTTCTTC. Protein sequence: CASSNFPGLSYNEQFF.

The rearrangement uses TRBV4-1 and TRBJ1-2, with D possibly matching TRBD1 (5 bases). Germline V gene lookup returns CDR1 MGHRA and CDR2 YSYEKL. The CDR3 is made up of 16 amino acids. The V end lost 0 bases, the J end lost 5 bases, and 16 bases lay between the germline ends. The CDR3 region has the DNA TGCGCCAGCAGCCAAGAGCTGGGAATGGGGGGGTATGGCTACACCTTC. As protein: CASSQELGMGGYGYTF.

The chain uses TRBV6-5 and TRBJ2-3; TRBD2 matches 10 bases. The CDR3 is 14 amino acids. Germline CDR1 reads MNHEY; CDR2 reads SVGAGI. The V segment lost 7 bases and the J segment 6 bases; nucleotides outside the gene matches: 7. CDR3 in amino acids: CASKPGTSDDTQYF. The DNA for the CDR3 is TGTGCCAGCAAGCCCGGGACTAGCGACGATACGCAGTATTTT.

V gene TRBV5-1 combines with J gene TRBJ2-3; possible D gene TRBD2, 5 bases. V was pared by 4 bases and J by 2 bases, with 8 bases between. Germline values: CDR1 SGHRS, CDR2 YFSETQ. The CDR3 runs to 13 residues. The CDR3 bases are TGCGCCAGCAGCACGGGATCCACAGATACGCAGTATTTT. This translates into CASSTGSTDTQYF. The entire variable domain, with the rest obtained from reference TRBV5-1 and TRBJ2-3, is as follows: KAGVTQTPRYLIKTRGQQVTLSCSPISGHRSVSWYQQTPGQGLQFLFEYFSETQRNKGNFPGRFSGRQFSNSRSEMNVSTLELGDSALYLCASSTGSTDTQYFGPGTRLTVL.